This T cell receptor (beta chain) appears in the sequencing data of a study of cytomegalovirus exposure and HLA in healthy donors. Background on the study: From donors who were HLA-typed, an early data release held about 89 million unique TCRs.

The primer mix had 60 Vbeta and 13 Jbeta primers. Measured with immunoSEQ multiplex PCR; TCRdb has only the in-frame clones, and not every one. The specimen's table records about 72,000 clones. Notes on the study in general: DRB1 had the most TCR associations and HLA-C the fewest, a later analysis found, with rates varying by HLA locus.

Concerning this clone itself: Its antigen is as yet unknown.

The CDR3 spans 17 residues. V lost 0 bases, J lost 2 bases, and 5 bases stayed unmatched. The V and J genes are TRBV23-1 and TRBJ2-4, with TRBD1 identical over 9 bases. TRBV23-1 is an ORF, with its function uncertain. The sample was PBMCs. This sequence originates from a middle-aged woman in good health and CMV-seropositive. CDR3 DNA sequence: TGCGCCAGCAGTCAATCCGGGACAGGGAGGTCCAAAAACATTCAGTACTTC. This encodes CASSQSGTGRSKNIQYF.